Sequencing of this T cell receptor beta chain was carried out in a study of tumor and adjacent non-tumor tissue in lung cancer (dated by TCRdb to the late 2010s). In the study overall: Of the cohort, around 12 patients had adenocarcinoma, 2 had squamous cell carcinoma and 1 had small cell lung cancer. For each patient, one tumor sample and one normal lung sample were taken, giving about 29 paired specimens that underwent TCRbeta CDR3 sequencing. A total of fewer than 150 million productive TCRbeta reads were generated by sequencing, corresponding to an average of about 4.2 million reads per sample. The study compared bulk TCRbeta repertoires from lung tumor tissue and matched distant non-tumor lung tissue of under 16 lung cancer patients. The roughly 15 enrolled patients, of whom around 10 were men and 5 were women, were aged roughly 30 to 76 years and were diagnosed with TNM stage I to III disease.

RNA was isolated from bulk unsorted tissue, and RNA quality was assessed with a NanoDrop ND-1000 and an Agilent 2100. Distant non-tumor tissue taken more than 3 cm from the tumor edge was used as the normal lung sample. The donors were newly diagnosed lung cancer patients admitted for thoracic surgery in China from August to November 2014 who had not received prior chemotherapy. The study excluded patients who had received radiotherapy or chemotherapy before or who had another cancer at the same time. Surgical tissue pieces of about 1-2.1 cm3 were preserved in RNAlater solution and were kept at -80 degrees C until use. In the case of this clonotype: Its recognized antigen is unknown. No conserved phenylalanine or tryptophan ends this CDR3, so it is likely a read error.

Libraries were constructed by multiplex PCR. Instrument on record: Illumina HiSeq 2500. TCRbeta libraries were constructed through three rounds of nested PCR with primers (Table S4) according to protocols adapted from ARM-PCR. PCR products of 200-500 bp were gel-excised and purified with the QIAquick gel extraction kit before sequencing. In the paper's pipeline: Reads were cleaned using Trimmomatic, were merged into complete CDR3 sequences using FLASH, and were assigned to V(D)J germline segments using MiTCR. Clonal diversity was calculated as the inverse Simpson's index using VDJtools. A read counted as productive if the sequence was in-frame and lacked a premature stop codon. Clones were called with MiXCR by TCRdb after fastp trimmed the public reads at Q25, and only in-frame beta chains were retained. A single entry per CDR3 protein holds the most common genes and DNA from its merged rows. The V and J calls follow TCRdb's processing rather than the paper's. The sample includes around 39,000 distinct CDR3 sequences, with 60% observed a single time. The top ten clonotypes cover 45% to 55% of the sample.

Findings and caveats that apply to the study as a whole: The methods do not name the sequencing platform or mention unique molecular identifiers. Only around 14 patients were in the cohort, and the authors stated that larger samples and more detailed clinical data are needed. Tumor tissue showed significantly greater TCR diversity (inverse Simpson) than normal lung tissue (about 400 vs 150, P = 0.0075, Mann-Whitney U test). Peripheral blood was not sequenced, so blood TCRbeta repertoires in these lung cancer patients were not examined. Younger patients had significantly higher TCR diversity, and higher tumor TCR diversity was associated with shorter overall and disease-free survival. The top 100 clones made up a significantly larger cumulative share of the repertoire in normal lung than in tumor tissue.

The sequence was obtained from a man in his forties or fifties with non-small cell lung cancer. Material for sequencing was distant non-tumor lung tissue.

The CDR3 is CSLSGADGYTL. The nucleotide sequence reads TGCAGCCTTTCGGGAGCAGATGGCTACACCCTC. The chain employs TRBV29-1 and TRBJ1-2; the D gene identity is not certain. The CDR3 sequence runs 11 residues, both termini included. The retained sequence is limited to the CDR3, 33 bases, with the frame set at the first base. The V and J ends are trimmed by 8 bases and 6 bases, leaving 13 bases between them. In the germline V gene, CDR1 corresponds to SQVTM and CDR2 to ANQGSEA.